The 3 T cell receptor beta chains in this list originate from one sample, sequenced in a study of shared clonotypes between healthy human individuals. Method: immunoSEQ multiplex PCR; TCRdb's copy keeps in-frame clones and lacks some. The table includes roughly 1,100,000 clones, 65% to 80% detected once. The sample taken for sequencing was memory CD4+ T cells sorted from blood. Subset meaning: CD45RA-negative fraction. These TCRs come from a man between 18 and 35 years old in good health.

This clone occurred once. The V call is TRBV30, the J call TRBJ2-7, with 9 bases fitting TRBD2. From germline, CDR1 is GTSNPN and CDR2 SVGIG (reference sequence). The CDR3 is made up of 12 amino acids. Trimming at V came to 7 bases and at J to 7 bases, leaving 8 bases not matched to a gene. The CDR3 is CALTSGGREQYF. CDR3 DNA sequence: TGTGCCTTGACTAGCGGTGGTAGGGAGCAGTACTTC.

The chain has TRBV4-1 and TRBJ2-3, with 7 bases matching TRBD2. V shed 5 bases, J shed 8 bases, and the junction held 10 bases outside the gene matches. Germline CDR1 is MGHRA and CDR2 is YSYEKL. The CDR3 has 14 residues. This chain's CDR3 is CASSRVPGGGTQYF. The CDR3 DNA reads TGCGCCAGCAGCAGAGTCCCGGGGGGTGGTACGCAGTATTTT.

This clone was observed once. J is TRBJ1-1 and V is TRBV28; 7 bases line up with TRBD1. V lost 6 bases and J lost 1; bases outside the gene matches: 8. CDR3 length: 15 amino acids. The germline CDR1 and CDR2 sequences are MDHEN and SYDVKM. CDR3 in DNA: TGTGCCAGCAGCCCTGGAGACAGGGAGAACACTGAAGCTTTCTTT. Translation: CASSPGDRENTEAFF. The full variable domain, in which reference TRBV28 and TRBJ1-1 provide the parts outside the CDR3, is DVKVTQSSRYLVKRTGEKVFLECVQDMDHENMFWYRQDPGLGLRLIYFSYDVKMKEKGDIPEGYSVSREKKERFSLILESASTNQTSMYLCASSPGDRENTEAFFGQGTRLTVV.